This T cell receptor (beta chain) appears in the sequencing data of a study of cytomegalovirus exposure and HLA in healthy donors (TCRdb year 2017). Broadly, across the study: According to an earlier analysis of a few hundred of the donors, roughly 180 million T cells yielded 120 million or so unique TCR beta sequences and 250 to 350 Gb of sequence data. An early release that covered roughly 600 HLA-typed donors contained about 300 gigabases of sequencing data and about 93 million unique TCR sequences. Among the roughly 400 genotyped donors, around 81% belonged to the genetic ancestry cluster associated with self-reported Caucasian donors. The study aimed to test whether cataloging public T cell receptors could reveal signatures of past pathogen exposure. The study used immunosequencing to profile the T cell repertoires of several hundred subjects and linked those repertoires to cytomegalovirus serostatus. In addition to the first cohort of hundreds of subjects, a separate validation cohort of over 90 different subjects was used. To predict cytomegalovirus infection status, the study combined high-throughput TCR immunosequencing, statistical association of individual TCRs with disease status, and machine learning. To study patterns of TCR occurrence, a later analysis re-analyzed previously published TCR beta repertoires from 600 to 750 donors and added high-resolution HLA genotyping. Rather than drawing on any new phenotypic data, the later analysis identified candidate immune exposures from TCR beta sequences and the way those sequences occurred across donors. An earlier analysis of roughly 580 of the donors used high-throughput TCR beta sequencing to judge whether each TCR beta V gene segment behaved as functional or pseudogenic. Alongside the repertoire data, information on donor age, sex, ethnicity and CMV serostatus was compiled. In a later genetic analysis, genome-wide SNP genotypes for about three fifths of the roughly 670 donors were used, and that subset was treated as a discovery cohort. All discovery cohort repertoires had been generated on a single sequencing platform. HLA typing included class I and class II loci at four-digit resolution. Typing coverage varied by locus: roughly 620-640 donors for A, B, C, DRB1 and DQB1; approximately 500 for DQA1; more than 600 for DPA1; 400 to 480 for DPB1. Because of strong linkage in the cohort, roughly five DR-DQ haplotypes were treated as single units for association and clustering. Across 300 to 400 genotyped donors of the cohort, an average of roughly 200,000 unique TCR beta nucleotide sequences per donor were sequenced, and about a sixth of those sequences were non-productive. General study outcomes and caveats: In an earlier analysis of under 600 of the donors, most TCR beta V segments were observed in productive rearrangements about 87% or about 30% of the time, broadly matching IMGT annotations. Some IMGT-functional V segments, including TRBV6-2 and TRBV6-3, could not be told apart with the 87-base-pair reads, so those segments were excluded. Assigning TCR associations to individual alleles was difficult when HLA alleles, especially DR and DQ, strongly co-occurred. According to a later genetic analysis, donors in an Asian-associated ancestry cluster had fewer N-insertions in productive TCRs than the approximately 710-donor mean. Only TCR beta chains were sequenced in this cohort, and the absence of alpha or paired-chain data limited detectable features. It was suggested by the authors that the approach could potentially be generalized to other disease states and immunological phenotypes. Because HLA typing was missing for some donors at each locus, association tests included only the typed subset. A further reported finding was that TCR beta sequences accurately predicted the HLA-A and HLA-B alleles for most subjects in the first cohort. A later analysis found that HLA-associated TCR beta chains were more clonally expanded and had lower generation probabilities than equally common non-associated chains. At a false discovery rate of 0.05, a later analysis linked roughly 17,000 TCR beta sequences to specific HLA alleles. Most CMV-associated TCR beta chains appeared to be HLA-restricted in a later analysis, and the HLA associations seemed to be driven largely by CMV exposure. Because counts were too low, seventeen rarely observed V segments, including chromosome 9 orphons, were excluded from the earlier analysis of several hundred of the donors. The classifier was reported to diagnose cytomegalovirus status with high specificity and sensitivity in both the original cohort and the validation cohort. A few of the identified cytomegalovirus-associated TCR beta chains were confirmed in vitro to be specific for cytomegalovirus antigens. In a later analysis, several top co-occurrence clusters were reported to appear linked to parvovirus B19, influenza, CMV and Epstein-Barr virus. In a later analysis, the rate of TCR association differed among HLA loci, with DRB1 alleles having the most associated TCRs and HLA-C alleles having the fewest. V-gene and J-gene trimming of TCR beta chains was associated with a missense DCLRE1C variant in a later genetic analysis, and the association was replicated in an independent cohort. Across donors, most TCR sequences were observed very rarely, whereas some public TCRs were present in many individuals. The sequencing pipeline was judged likely to have produced a cluster of highly shared sequence variants as a technical artifact. For the cohort, immune exposure information was limited to CMV serostatus. Linkage disequilibrium might explain the correlated functional status among segregating V segments, but an unknown experimental factor could not be excluded. The study gave a list of 150 to 200 TCR beta chains associated with cytomegalovirus. Roughly uniform sequencing depth across donors was assumed in presence/absence analyses, although this assumption may not hold.

Notes on this clone: No cognate antigen has been identified for it. Per-nucleotide qualities are absent, and no much larger clonotype sits a single base away.

The library was produced with the immunoSEQ multiplex PCR assay. The multiplex PCR relied on a mix of 60 forward primers for TCR Vbeta segments and 13 reverse primers for TCR Jbeta segments. Amplification of the CDR3 region of rearranged TCR beta genes was performed with a multiplex PCR assay on genomic DNA. Amplified TCR beta libraries were sequenced as 87-base-pair reads on the Illumina HiSeq System. For the original study's pipeline: In a later analysis, some 80 million unique TCR beta chains were counted across the 500 to 850 repertoires, and roughly 11 million of these chains were shared by at least two donors. Raw reads were error-corrected and collapsed into unique sequences by a nearest-neighbor algorithm in which closely related sequences were merged to remove PCR and sequencing errors. To assign V, D and J gene segments, CDR3 sequences were aligned to IMGT reference sequences. For a sequence to be retained, a match of at least six nucleotides to both a V gene segment and a J gene segment was required. A rearrangement counted as productive if the CDR3 had no stop codons and remained in frame with V and J, and every other rearrangement counted as non-productive. CDR3 was defined according to IMGT convention as the region running from the second conserved V-encoded cysteine to the conserved J-encoded phenylalanine. The earlier analysis of fewer than 750 of the donors excluded sequences that lacked an unambiguous match to a single V gene segment. In an earlier analysis of approximately 590 of the donors, V segments were called functional above 56.7% productive rearrangements and were called segregating when the between-donor standard deviation exceeded 5%. A statistical classification framework was developed to diagnose cytomegalovirus status using the catalog of TCR beta chain sequences. In a later analysis, TCR nucleotide sequences were compared against IMGT/GENE-DB human TR gene sequences so that V and J genes could be assigned. In a later analysis, CDR3 sequences and most-parsimonious VDJ recombination scenarios were assigned using the TCRdist pipeline. In a later analysis, each TCR beta chain was defined by its CDR3 amino acid sequence together with its V-gene family, and reads without a unique V-gene family were excluded. To address suspected cross-contamination and a sequencing artifact, a later analysis removed a few hundred highly shared, low-generation-probability nucleotide sequences. For each public chain, a later analysis derived a clonal expansion index from normalized ranks of inferred template counts within each repertoire. In a later analysis, generation probabilities were computed with a VDJ recombination model fitted to out-of-frame rearrangements, and the resulting probabilities were checked against IGoR. A later analysis scored TCR-TCR, TCR-HLA and TCR-CMV co-occurrence with hypergeometric tests, applying a repertoire-size bias correction to TCR pairs. In a later analysis, false discovery rates were estimated by permuting HLA or CMV assignments 20 times. A later analysis grouped co-occurring TCRs with DBSCAN, adding TCRdist sequence similarity when clustering within HLA-allele-positive subsets. For co-occurrence clustering, repertoires with fewer than 30,000 or more than 120,000 public chains were excluded, along with five repertoires with anomalous nucleotide sharing. In its TCRdb copy, this immuneACCESS table keeps in-frame sequences only and misses some clones. Where compared with another copy, unresolved V genes explain less than half of these, and the others have no known cause. The DNA was the basis for D and trimming; V, J and clone size are from that table. Recorded for this sample are some 150,000 clones; around 77% of them occurred a single time. Over 1.3% of the sample is in the top ten clones.

In total, roughly 670 healthy bone marrow donors made up the cohort. At the time of sampling, all cohort members were nominally healthy, though unrecorded immune exposures were likely present. The donor was CMV seronegative and was included in the group of about 400 seronegative cohort members. A peripheral blood sample was provided by each donor, and peripheral blood mononuclear cells were used for TCR beta sequencing. Genomic DNA extraction from the blood cell samples was performed with the Qiagen DNeasy Blood Extraction Kit. V loses 8 bases at its end and J loses 2 bases; junction bases beyond the gene matches: 4. The CDR3 runs 14 residues from the cysteine to the phenylalanine. Here the CDR3 DNA is all that survives: 42 bases in frame from base 1. From a lookup of the germline V gene, CDR1 and CDR2 are MGHRA and YSYEKL.

Sequencing was performed on PBMCs. The source of this sequence is a man in his sixties in good health and CMV-seronegative. The chain is assembled from TRBV4-1 and TRBJ2-1; 9 bases in between match TRBD2. DNA sequence: TGCGCCAGCTCTGGACTAGCGACCTACAATGAGCAGTTCTTC. It encodes CASSGLATYNEQFF.